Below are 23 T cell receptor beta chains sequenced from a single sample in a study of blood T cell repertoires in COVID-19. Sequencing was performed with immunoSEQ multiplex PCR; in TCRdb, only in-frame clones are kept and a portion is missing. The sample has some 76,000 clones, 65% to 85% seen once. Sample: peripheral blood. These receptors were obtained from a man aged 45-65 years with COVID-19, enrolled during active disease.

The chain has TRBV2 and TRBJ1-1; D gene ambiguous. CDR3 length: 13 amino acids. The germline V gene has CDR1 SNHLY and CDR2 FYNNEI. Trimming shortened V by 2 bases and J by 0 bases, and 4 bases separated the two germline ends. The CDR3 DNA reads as TGTGCCAGCAGTGAACAGTTGAACACTGAAGCTTTCTTT. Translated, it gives CASSEQLNTEAFF.

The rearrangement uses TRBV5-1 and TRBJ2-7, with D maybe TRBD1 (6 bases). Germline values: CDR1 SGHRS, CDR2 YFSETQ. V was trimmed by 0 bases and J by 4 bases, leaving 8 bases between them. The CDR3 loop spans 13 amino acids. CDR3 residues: CASSLDQGYEQYF. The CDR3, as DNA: TGCGCCAGCAGCTTGGACCAGGGGTACGAGCAGTACTTC.

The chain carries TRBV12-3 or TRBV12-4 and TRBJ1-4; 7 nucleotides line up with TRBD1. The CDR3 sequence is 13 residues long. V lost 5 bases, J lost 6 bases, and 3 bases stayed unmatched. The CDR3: CASSGDRDEKLFF. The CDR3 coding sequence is TGTGCCAGCAGTGGCGACAGGGATGAAAAACTGTTTTTT.

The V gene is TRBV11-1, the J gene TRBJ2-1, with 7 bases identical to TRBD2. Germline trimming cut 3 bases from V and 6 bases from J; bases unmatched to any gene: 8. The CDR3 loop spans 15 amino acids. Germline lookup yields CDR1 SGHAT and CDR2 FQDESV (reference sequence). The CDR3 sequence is CASSLNGRTSNEQFF. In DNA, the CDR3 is TGTGCCAGCAGCTTGAACGGGAGGACTAGCAATGAGCAGTTCTTC.

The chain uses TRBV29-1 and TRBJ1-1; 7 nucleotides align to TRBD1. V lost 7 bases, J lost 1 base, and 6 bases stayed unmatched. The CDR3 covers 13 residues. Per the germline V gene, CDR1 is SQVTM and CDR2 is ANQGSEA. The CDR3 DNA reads TGCAGCGGGGGACAGTCCCAGAACACTGAAGCTTTCTTT. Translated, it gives CSGGQSQNTEAFF.

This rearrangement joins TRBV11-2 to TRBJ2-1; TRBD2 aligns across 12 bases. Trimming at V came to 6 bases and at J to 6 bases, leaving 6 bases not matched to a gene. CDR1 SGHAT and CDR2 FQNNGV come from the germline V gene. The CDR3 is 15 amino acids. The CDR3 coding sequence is TGTGCCAGCAGACAGACTAGCGGGAGTGGCAATGAGCAGTTCTTC. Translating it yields CASRQTSGSGNEQFF.

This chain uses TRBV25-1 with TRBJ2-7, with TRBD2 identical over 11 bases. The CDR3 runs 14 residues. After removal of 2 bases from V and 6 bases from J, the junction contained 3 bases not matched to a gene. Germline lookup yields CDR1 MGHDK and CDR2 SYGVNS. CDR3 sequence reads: CASSEGTSGSEQYF. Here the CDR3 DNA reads TGTGCCAGCAGTGAAGGGACTAGCGGATCCGAGCAGTACTTC.

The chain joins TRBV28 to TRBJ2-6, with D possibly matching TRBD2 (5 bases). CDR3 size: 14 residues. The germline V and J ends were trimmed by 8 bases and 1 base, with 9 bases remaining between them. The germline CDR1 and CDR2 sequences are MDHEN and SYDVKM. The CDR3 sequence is CASRRRSGANVLTF. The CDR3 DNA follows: TGTGCCAGCCGCCGGAGGTCTGGGGCCAACGTCCTGACTTTC.

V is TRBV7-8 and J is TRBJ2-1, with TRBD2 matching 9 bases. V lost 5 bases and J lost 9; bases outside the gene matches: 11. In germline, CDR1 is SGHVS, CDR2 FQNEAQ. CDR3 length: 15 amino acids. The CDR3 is CASSSPGLAAPEQFF. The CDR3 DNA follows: TGTGCCAGCAGCAGTCCGGGACTAGCCGCCCCTGAGCAGTTCTTC.

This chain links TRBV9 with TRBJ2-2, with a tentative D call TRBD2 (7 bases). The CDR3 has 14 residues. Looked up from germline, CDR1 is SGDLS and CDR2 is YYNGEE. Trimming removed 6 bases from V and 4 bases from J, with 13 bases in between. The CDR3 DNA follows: TGTGCCAGCAATCGGGGGGCGCGCACCGGGGAGCTGTTTTTT. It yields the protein CASNRGARTGELFF.

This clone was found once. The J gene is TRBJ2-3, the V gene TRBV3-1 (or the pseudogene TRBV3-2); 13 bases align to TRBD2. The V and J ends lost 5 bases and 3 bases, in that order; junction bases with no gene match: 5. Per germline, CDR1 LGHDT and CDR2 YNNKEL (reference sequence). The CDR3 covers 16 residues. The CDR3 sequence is CASSARTSGGTDTQYF. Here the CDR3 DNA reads TGTGCCAGCAGCGCCCGGACTAGCGGGGGAACAGATACGCAGTATTTT.

The CDR3 loop is CASSLNLAGAGDTQYF. The CDR3 DNA follows: TGCGCCAGCAGCTTAAACCTAGCGGGAGCAGGAGATACGCAGTATTTT. V and J are TRBV5-1 and TRBJ2-3; TRBD2 matches at 10 bases. V shed 2 bases, J shed 5 bases, and the junction held 8 bases outside the gene matches. CDR3 length equals 16 residues. Germline V lookup: CDR1 SGHRS, CDR2 YFSETQ.

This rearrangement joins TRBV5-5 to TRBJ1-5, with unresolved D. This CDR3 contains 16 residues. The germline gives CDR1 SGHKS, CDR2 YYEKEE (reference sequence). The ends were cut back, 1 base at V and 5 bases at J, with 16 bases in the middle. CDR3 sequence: CASSLSGASPDQPQHF. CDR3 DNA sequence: TGTGCCAGCAGCTTGAGTGGAGCCAGTCCGGATCAGCCCCAGCATTTT.

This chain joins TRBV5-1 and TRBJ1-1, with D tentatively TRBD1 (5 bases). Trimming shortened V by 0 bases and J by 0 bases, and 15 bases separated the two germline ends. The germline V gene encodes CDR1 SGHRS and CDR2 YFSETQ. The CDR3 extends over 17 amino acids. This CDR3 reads CASSLEFLGRLNTEAFF. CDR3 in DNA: TGCGCCAGCAGCTTGGAGTTTCTGGGGCGGTTGAACACTGAAGCTTTCTTT.

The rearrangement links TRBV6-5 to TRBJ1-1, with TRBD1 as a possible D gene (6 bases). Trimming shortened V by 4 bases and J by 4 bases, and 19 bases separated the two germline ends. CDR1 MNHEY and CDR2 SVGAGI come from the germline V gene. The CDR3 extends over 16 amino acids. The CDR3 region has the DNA TGTGCCAGCAGTTGGGATCTCAACAGGGTAGGCACTGAAGCTTTCTTT. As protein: CASSWDLNRVGTEAFF.

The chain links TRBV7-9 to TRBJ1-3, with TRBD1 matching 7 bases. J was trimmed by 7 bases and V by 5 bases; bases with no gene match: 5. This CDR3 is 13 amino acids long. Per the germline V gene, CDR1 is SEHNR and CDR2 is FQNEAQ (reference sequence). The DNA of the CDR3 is TGTGCCAGCAGCCGCGGGACAGATAACACCATATATTTT. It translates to CASSRGTDNTIYF. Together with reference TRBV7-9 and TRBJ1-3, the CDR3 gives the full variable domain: DTGVSQNPRHKITKRGQNVTFRCDPISEHNRLYWYRQTLGQGPEFLTYFQNEAQLEKSRLLSDRFSAERPKGSFSTLEIQRTEQGDSAMYLCASSRGTDNTIYFGEGSWLTVV.

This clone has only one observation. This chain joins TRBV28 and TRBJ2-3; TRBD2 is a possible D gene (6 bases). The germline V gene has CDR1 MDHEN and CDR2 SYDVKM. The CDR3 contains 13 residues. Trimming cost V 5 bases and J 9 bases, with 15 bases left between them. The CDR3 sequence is CASSQGPGRTQYF. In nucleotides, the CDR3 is TGTGCCAGCAGTCAAGGACCAGGGAGGACGCAGTATTTT.

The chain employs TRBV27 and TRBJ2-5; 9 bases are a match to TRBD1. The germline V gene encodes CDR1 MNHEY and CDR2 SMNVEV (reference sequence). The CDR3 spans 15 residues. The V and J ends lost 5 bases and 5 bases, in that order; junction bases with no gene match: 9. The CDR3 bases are TGTGCCAGCAGTAAACAGGGGGCCGGGTGGGAGACCCAGTACTTC. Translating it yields CASSKQGAGWETQYF.

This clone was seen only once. The CDR3 DNA sequence: TGTGCATCGGTGGGCCAGGGCAATCAGCCCCAGCATTTT. Its protein is CASVGQGNQPQHF. V gene TRBV12-3 or TRBV12-4 combines with J gene TRBJ1-5; D gene ambiguous. The CDR3 spans 13 residues.

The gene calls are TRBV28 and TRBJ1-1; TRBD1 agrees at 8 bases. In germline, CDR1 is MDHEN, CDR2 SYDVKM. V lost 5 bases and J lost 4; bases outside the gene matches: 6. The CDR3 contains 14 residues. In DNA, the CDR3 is TGTGCCAGCAGTCCCGGACAGGGTAGCACTGAAGCTTTCTTT. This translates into CASSPGQGSTEAFF.

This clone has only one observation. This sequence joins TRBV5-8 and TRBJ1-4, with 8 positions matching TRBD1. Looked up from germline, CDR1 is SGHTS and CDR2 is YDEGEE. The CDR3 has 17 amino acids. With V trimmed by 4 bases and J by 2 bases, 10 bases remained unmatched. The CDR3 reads CASSITDRGATNEKLFF. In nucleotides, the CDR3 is TGTGCCAGCAGCATTACCGACAGGGGCGCGACTAATGAAAAACTGTTTTTT.

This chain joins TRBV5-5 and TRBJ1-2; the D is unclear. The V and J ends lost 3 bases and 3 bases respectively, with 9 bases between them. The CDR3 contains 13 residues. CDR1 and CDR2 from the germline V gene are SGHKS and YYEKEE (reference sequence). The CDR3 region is CASSSDFYYGYTF. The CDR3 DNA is TGTGCCAGCAGCTCGGACTTTTACTATGGCTACACCTTC.

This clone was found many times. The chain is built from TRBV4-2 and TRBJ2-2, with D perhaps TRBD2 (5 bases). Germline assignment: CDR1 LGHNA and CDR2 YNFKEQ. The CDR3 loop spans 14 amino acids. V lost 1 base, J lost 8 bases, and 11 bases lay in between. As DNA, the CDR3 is TGTGCCAGCAGCCAAGCGGAGGAGGTGGGGGAGCTGTTTTTT. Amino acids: CASSQAEEVGELFF.